The clone carrying this TCR beta chain occurred a few times. Antigen specificity is unknown. The CDR3 consists of 16 residues. Per the germline V gene, CDR1 is MNHNY and CDR2 is SVGAGI (reference sequence). J gave up 1 base and V 6 bases, and 8 bases lay outside the gene matches. The record originates from a study of blood T cells in healthy people across ages. Using a J-beta primer mix together with a sample-barcoded 5' primer, a second PCR was run for roughly 6 to 12 cycles. Each CDR3 protein gets one entry after TCRdb re-called the 5' RACE reads with MiXCR. The sample lists 600,000 or so distinct CDR3 sequences, more than 45% occurring once. Regarding the study as a whole: The recorded TCR beta diversity per million T cells decreased in a roughly linear manner with age.

The sequencing sample was made of blood. V and J are TRBV6-6 and TRBJ1-3; 8 bases fit TRBD1. This TCR was sampled from a man of 80 years or more in good health. The CDR3: CASSLRQGTSGNTIYF. DNA of the CDR3: TGTGCCAGCAGCTTACGACAGGGGACTTCTGGAAACACCATATATTTT.